Presented here are 4 T cell receptor beta chains from one specimen sequenced in a study of T cell changes during pregnancy in multiple sclerosis (dated by TCRdb to about 2019). Library preparation was by the immunoSEQ multiplex PCR assay. Imported from immuneACCESS, the table was reduced by TCRdb to in-frame sequences with V and J called. These copies leave out some clones; in studies compared against another copy, an unresolved V gene accounts for under half, and the cause of the remainder is not known. In this sample the table shows about 68,000 clones, around nine tenths of which occur a single time. Roughly 1.5% of the sample comes from the top ten. The source was peripheral blood, collected in the third trimester of pregnancy. These TCRs come from a female donor with multiple sclerosis, enrolled in a pregnancy study.

The chain couples TRBV12-2 to TRBJ2-5; the table assigns TRBD2, which was not confirmed against the DNA. TRBV12-2 represents a pseudogene. The CDR3 totals 18 residues. The CDR3 reads CASRLALSTGGGEETQYF. For the CDR3, the DNA is TGTGCAAGTCGCTTAGCGCTCTCCACGGGAGGCGGGGAAGAGACCCAGTACTTC.

The chain joins TRBV6-1 to TRBJ1-6, with D perhaps TRBD1 (5 bases). This CDR3 is 15 amino acids long. Germline CDR1 reads MNHNS; CDR2 reads SASEGT. V lost 6 bases and J 6 bases, leaving 15 bases between the germline ends. The CDR3 is CASRPGGGLNSPLHF. For the CDR3, the DNA is TGTGCCAGCAGGCCGGGGGGGGGACTTAATTCACCCCTCCACTTT.

The V and J genes are TRBV19 and TRBJ1-5; TRBD1 matches at 10 bases. The CDR3 contains 14 residues. J lost 9 bases, V lost 11 bases, and 13 bases had no gene match. Germline assignment: CDR1 LNHDA and CDR2 SQIVND (reference sequence). The CDR3 nucleotides are TGTGCCGGAAGCCCCCGGGACAGGGGCATGCCCCAGCATTTT. Protein sequence: CAGSPRDRGMPQHF. The whole variable domain, remainder taken from reference TRBV19 and TRBJ1-5, is DGGITQSPKYLFRKEGQNVTLSCEQNLNHDAMYWYRQDPGQGLRLIYYSQIVNDFQKGDIAEGYSVSREKKESFPLTVTSAQKNPTAFYLCAGSPRDRGMPQHFGDGTRLSIL.

The gene calls are TRBV5-1 and TRBJ2-5; 11 bases line up with TRBD1. The CDR3 has 17 residues. Germline values: CDR1 SGHRS, CDR2 YFSETQ. Trimming removed 4 bases from V and 0 bases from J; junction bases left unmatched: 8. The CDR3 is CASSRGTGGTYQETQYF. CDR3 sequence (DNA): TGCGCCAGCAGCCGGGGGACAGGGGGAACGTACCAAGAGACCCAGTACTTC.